The 5 T cell receptor beta chains listed next were all sequenced from one sample in a study of blood T cell repertoires in COVID-19. Profiled with immunoSEQ multiplex PCR; TCRdb holds only in-frame clones, not every one. Of more than 85,000 clones in the sample, roughly 92% are singletons; the top ten hold 5.7%. The material sequenced was peripheral blood. The receptors originated from a man between 65 and 85 years old with acute or convalescent COVID-19.

The chain links TRBV7-9 to TRBJ2-5; 7 nucleotides agree with TRBD2. V lost 1 base and J lost 4; bases outside the gene matches: 3. The CDR3 covers 14 residues. Germline assignment: CDR1 SEHNR and CDR2 FQNEAQ (reference sequence). Written as DNA, the CDR3 is TGTGCCAGCAGCTTAGTCTGGGAGGGAGAGACCCAGTACTTC. Translation gives CASSLVWEGETQYF.

The rearrangement uses TRBV5-1 and TRBJ2-2; 8 bases fit TRBD2. V was clipped by 9 bases and J by 0 bases; unmatched bases: 4. The CDR3 runs 14 residues. From germline, CDR1 is SGHRS and CDR2 YFSETQ. The chain's CDR3 is CATRLATNTGELFF. CDR3 DNA sequence: TGCGCCACCCGACTAGCGACGAACACCGGGGAGCTGTTTTTT.

J is TRBJ1-1 and V is TRBV18; D uncertain. This CDR3 has 14 residues. Trimming pared 5 bases from V and 0 bases from J, leaving 10 bases between. CDR1 is KGHSH and CDR2 is LQKENI in the germline V gene. The CDR3, as DNA: TGTGCCAGCTCAAATCGAAACATGAACACTGAAGCTTTCTTT. Translating it yields CASSNRNMNTEAFF.

The chain carries TRBV6-2 or TRBV6-3 and TRBJ1-5; 7 bases match TRBD1. CDR1 and CDR2 from the germline V gene are MNHEY and SVGEGT. This CDR3 spans 15 amino acids. Trimming removed 4 bases from V and 4 bases from J; junction bases left unmatched: 7. The CDR3 DNA reads TGTGCCAGCAGTTCCCAGGGGGTCGGGAATCAGCCCCAGCATTTT. Protein sequence: CASSSQGVGNQPQHF.

The chain carries TRBV7-2 and TRBJ1-1, with D hard to call. CDR1 is SGHTA, CDR2 FQGNSA, per germline. V was shortened by 1 base and J by 3 bases, with 12 bases between the two germline ends. The CDR3 extends over 15 amino acids. CDR3 protein: CASSLGGFPDTEAFF. CDR3 bases: TGTGCCAGCAGCTTAGGAGGCTTCCCTGACACTGAAGCTTTCTTT.